The clone carrying this TCR beta chain was counted a few times. This specimen belongs to a study of patients and donors after allogeneic stem cell transplantation. TCRdb reanalysed the RT-PCR reads using MiXCR and keeps one entry per CDR3 protein. Of hundreds of thousands of distinct CDR3 sequences listed, 16% are singletons. This clonotype was sampled from a human donor who was either an allogeneic HSCT recipient or a stem cell or donor lymphocyte infusion donor (not recorded which). It is not recorded whose cells these are; they may come from a transplant donor. Sequencing was carried out using blood, either unsorted or a sorted T cell fraction (not recorded which).

CDR3 amino acids: CATSAMGGPWETQYF. The CDR3 DNA reads as TGTGCCACCAGTGCAATGGGAGGGCCTTGGGAGACCCAGTACTTC. The chain has TRBV24-1 and TRBJ2-5, with 7 positions matching TRBD2. The J segment lost 5 bases and the V segment lost 5 bases, leaving 10 bases of the junction unmatched. Per germline, CDR1 KGHDR and CDR2 SFDVKD. CDR3 size: 15 residues.